The clone carrying this T cell receptor (beta chain) was detected only once. This specimen belongs to a study of breast tumors, draining lymph nodes, adjacent tissues. The CDR3 has 15 amino acids. The germline gives CDR1 MGHRA, CDR2 YSYEKL. J lost 1 base, V lost 6 bases, and 6 bases had no gene match. TCRdb itself ran the multiplex PCR reads through MiXCR, one entry per CDR3 protein. The sample lists under 15,000 distinct CDR3 sequences, approximately 70% occurring once. This sequence joins TRBV4-1 and TRBJ2-7; the match to TRBD1 covers 10 bases. This TCR was recovered from a female donor with breast cancer. Some clones in this sample may be carry-over from other donors' samples. The sample was tumor-adjacent breast tissue. CDR3 region: CASSEGQGKSYEQYF. In nucleotides, the CDR3 is TGCGCCAGCAGTGAGGGACAGGGGAAGTCCTACGAGCAGTACTTC.